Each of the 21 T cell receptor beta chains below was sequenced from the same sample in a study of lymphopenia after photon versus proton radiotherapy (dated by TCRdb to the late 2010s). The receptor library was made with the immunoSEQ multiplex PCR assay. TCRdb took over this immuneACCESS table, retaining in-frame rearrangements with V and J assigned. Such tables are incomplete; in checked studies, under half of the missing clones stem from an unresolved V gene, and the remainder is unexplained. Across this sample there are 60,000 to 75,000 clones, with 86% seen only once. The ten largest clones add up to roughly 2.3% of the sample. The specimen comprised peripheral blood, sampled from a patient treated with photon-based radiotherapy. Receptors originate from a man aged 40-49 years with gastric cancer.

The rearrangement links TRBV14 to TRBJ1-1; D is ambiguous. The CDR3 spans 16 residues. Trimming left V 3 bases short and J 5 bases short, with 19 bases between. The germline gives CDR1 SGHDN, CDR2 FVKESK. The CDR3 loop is CASSHPLEGSRTEAFF. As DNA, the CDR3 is TGTGCCAGCAGCCACCCCTTGGAGGGATCGAGGACTGAAGCTTTCTTT.

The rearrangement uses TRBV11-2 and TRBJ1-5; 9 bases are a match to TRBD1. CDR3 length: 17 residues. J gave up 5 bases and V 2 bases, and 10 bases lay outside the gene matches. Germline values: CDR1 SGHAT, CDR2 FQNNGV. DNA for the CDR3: TGTGCCAGCAGCTTAAGGGGGGGGACAGGGACGTATCAGCCCCAGCATTTT. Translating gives CASSLRGGTGTYQPQHF.

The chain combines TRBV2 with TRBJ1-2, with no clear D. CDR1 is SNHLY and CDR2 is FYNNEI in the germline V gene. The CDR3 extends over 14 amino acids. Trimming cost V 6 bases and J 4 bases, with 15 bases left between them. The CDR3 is CASRQSLTGYGYTF. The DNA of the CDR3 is TGTGCCAGCAGACAGAGCTTGACGGGCTATGGCTACACCTTC.

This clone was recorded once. CDR3 sequence (DNA): TGTGCCAGCCGAAGGGGGCAGGGTGAAAAACTGTTTTTT. Protein sequence: CASRRGQGEKLFF. This chain links TRBV9 with TRBJ1-4, with 7 bases that match TRBD1. CDR1 SGDLS and CDR2 YYNGEE come from the germline V gene. The CDR3 extends over 13 amino acids. V trimming: 7 bases; J trimming: 7 bases; junction bases outside the gene matches: 7.

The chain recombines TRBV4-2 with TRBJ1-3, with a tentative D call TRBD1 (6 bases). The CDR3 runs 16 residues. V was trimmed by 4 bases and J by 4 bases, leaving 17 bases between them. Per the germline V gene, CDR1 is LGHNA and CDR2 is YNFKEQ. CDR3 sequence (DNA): TGTGCCAGCAGCCCCGGATGGGAGACAGGAGGAAACACCATATATTTT. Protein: CASSPGWETGGNTIYF.

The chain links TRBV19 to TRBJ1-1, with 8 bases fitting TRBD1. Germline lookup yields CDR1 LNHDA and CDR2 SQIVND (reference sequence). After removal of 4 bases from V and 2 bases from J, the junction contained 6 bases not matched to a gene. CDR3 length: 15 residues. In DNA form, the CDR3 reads TGTGCCAGTAGTAGCCGACAGGGGAGCAACACTGAAGCTTTCTTT. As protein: CASSSRQGSNTEAFF.

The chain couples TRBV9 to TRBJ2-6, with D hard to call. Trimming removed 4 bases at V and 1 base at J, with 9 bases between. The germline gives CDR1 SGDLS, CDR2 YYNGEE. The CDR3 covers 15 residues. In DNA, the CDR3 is TGTGCCAGCAGCCCACAGCATTCTGGGGCCAACGTCCTGACTTTC. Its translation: CASSPQHSGANVLTF.

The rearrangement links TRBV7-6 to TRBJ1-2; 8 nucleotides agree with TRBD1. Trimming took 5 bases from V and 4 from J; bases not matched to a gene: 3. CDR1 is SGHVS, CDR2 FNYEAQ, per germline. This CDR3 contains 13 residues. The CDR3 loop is CASSPQGGYGYTF. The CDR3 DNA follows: TGTGCCAGCAGCCCACAGGGGGGCTATGGCTACACCTTC.

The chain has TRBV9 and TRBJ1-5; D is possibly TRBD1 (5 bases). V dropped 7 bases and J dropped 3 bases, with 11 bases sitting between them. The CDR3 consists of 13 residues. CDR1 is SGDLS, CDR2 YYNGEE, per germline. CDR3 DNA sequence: TGTGCCAGCGGCGAGGGGTTCAATCAGCCCCAGCATTTT. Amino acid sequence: CASGEGFNQPQHF. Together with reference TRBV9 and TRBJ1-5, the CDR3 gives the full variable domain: DSGVTQTPKHLITATGQRVTLRCSPRSGDLSVYWYQQSLDQGLQFLIQYYNGEERAKGNILERFSAQQFPDLHSELNLSSLELGDSALYFCASGEGFNQPQHFGDGTRLSIL.

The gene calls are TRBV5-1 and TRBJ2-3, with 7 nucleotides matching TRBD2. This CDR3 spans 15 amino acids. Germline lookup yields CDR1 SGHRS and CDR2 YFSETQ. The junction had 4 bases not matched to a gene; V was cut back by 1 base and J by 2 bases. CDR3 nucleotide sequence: TGCGCCAGCAGCTTGCGGGGGGTCCACACAGATACGCAGTATTTT. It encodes CASSLRGVHTDTQYF.

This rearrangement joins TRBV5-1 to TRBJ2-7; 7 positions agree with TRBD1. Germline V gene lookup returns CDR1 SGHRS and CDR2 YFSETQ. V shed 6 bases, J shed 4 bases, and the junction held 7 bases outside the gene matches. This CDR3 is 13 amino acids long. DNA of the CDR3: TGCGCCAGCACCCTCTCGACAGGGTACGAGCAGTACTTC. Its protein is CASTLSTGYEQYF.

This CDR3 reads CASRNREGRSPLHF. In DNA, the CDR3 is TGTGCCAGCAGGAACAGGGAAGGGCGATCACCCCTCCACTTT. The chain has TRBV2 and TRBJ1-6; D perhaps matches TRBD1 (6 bases). The length of the CDR3 is 14 residues. Per the germline V gene, CDR1 is SNHLY and CDR2 is FYNNEI. Trimming took 6 bases from V and 10 from J, leaving 16 bases between them.

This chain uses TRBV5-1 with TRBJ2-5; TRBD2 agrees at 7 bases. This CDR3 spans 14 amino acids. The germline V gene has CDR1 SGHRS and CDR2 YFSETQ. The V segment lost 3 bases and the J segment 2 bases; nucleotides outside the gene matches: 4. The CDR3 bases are TGCGCCAGCAGCTCCCCGGGACTACAAGAGACCCAGTACTTC. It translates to CASSSPGLQETQYF.

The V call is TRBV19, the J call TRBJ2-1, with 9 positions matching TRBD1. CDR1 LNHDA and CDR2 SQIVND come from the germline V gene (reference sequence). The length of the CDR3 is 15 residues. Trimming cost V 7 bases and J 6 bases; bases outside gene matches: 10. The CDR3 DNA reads TGTGCCAGTACCCTGACCGGGACAGGGTTCAATGAGCAGTTCTTC. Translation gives CASTLTGTGFNEQFF.

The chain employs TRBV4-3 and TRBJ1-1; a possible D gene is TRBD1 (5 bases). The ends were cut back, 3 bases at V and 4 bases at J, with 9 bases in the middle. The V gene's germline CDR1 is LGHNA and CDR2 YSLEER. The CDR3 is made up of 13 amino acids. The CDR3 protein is CASSQLRGTEAFF. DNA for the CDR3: TGCGCCAGCAGCCAGTTAAGGGGCACTGAAGCTTTCTTT.

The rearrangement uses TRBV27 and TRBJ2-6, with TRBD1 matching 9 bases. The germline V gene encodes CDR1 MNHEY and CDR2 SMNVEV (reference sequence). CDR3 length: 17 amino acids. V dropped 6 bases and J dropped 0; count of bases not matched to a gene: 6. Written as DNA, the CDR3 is TGTGCCAGCAGGCCGGGGACAGGGAGCTCTGGGGCCAACGTCCTGACTTTC. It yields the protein CASRPGTGSSGANVLTF.

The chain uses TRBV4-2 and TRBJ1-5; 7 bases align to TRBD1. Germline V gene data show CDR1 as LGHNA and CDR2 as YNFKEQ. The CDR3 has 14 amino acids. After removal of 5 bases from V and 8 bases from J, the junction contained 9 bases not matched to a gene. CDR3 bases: TGTGCCAGCAGCTTAGTCCCGACAGGGAAGCCCCAGCATTTT. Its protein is CASSLVPTGKPQHF.

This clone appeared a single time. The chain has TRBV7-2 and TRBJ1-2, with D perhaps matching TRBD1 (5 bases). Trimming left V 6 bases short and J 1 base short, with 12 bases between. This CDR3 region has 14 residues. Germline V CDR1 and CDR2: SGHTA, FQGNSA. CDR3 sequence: CASSWGEGNYGYTF. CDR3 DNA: TGTGCCAGCAGTTGGGGCGAGGGTAACTATGGCTACACCTTC.

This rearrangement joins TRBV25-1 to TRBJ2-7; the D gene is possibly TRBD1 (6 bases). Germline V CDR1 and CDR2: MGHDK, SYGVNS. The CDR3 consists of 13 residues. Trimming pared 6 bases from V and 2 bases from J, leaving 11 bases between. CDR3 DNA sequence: TGTGCCAGCAGGCCCAGGACAGCCTACGAGCAGTACTTC. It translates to CASRPRTAYEQYF.

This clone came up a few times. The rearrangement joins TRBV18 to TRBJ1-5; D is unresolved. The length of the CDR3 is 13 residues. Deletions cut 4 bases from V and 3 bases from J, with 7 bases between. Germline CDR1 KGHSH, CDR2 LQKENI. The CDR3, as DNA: TGTGCCAGCTCACAGGGTGCCAATCAGCCCCAGCATTTT. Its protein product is CASSQGANQPQHF.

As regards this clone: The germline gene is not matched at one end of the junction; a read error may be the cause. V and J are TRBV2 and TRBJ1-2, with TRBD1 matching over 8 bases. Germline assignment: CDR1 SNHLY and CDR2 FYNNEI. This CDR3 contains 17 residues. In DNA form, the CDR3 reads TGTGCCAGCAGTGAGGGGCCAGGGGGCCTCTCTAAGTATGGCTACACCTTC. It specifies CASSEGPGGLSKYGYTF.